This record concerns one T cell receptor beta chain sequence. This sample is part of a study of blood T cell repertoires in COVID-19. The data were produced by immunoSEQ multiplex PCR, yet TCRdb's version contains in-frame clones alone and is incomplete. Here the sample spans fewer than 250,000 clones, approximately 85% being singletons. V was shortened by 9 bases and J by 3 bases, with 14 bases between the two germline ends. Germline V gene data show CDR1 as LGHDT and CDR2 as YNNKEL (reference sequence). This CDR3 region has 13 residues. The chain couples TRBV3-1 (or the pseudogene TRBV3-2) to TRBJ1-1; D is uncertain. Sequenced: PBMCs or T cells enriched from blood (not recorded which). The receptor was derived from a woman in her forties or fifties with acute COVID-19. CDR3: CASPGGRDTEAFF. As DNA, the CDR3 is TGTGCCAGTCCCGGTGGGAGGGACACTGAAGCTTTCTTT.